The clone carrying this T cell receptor (beta chain) was counted ten times or more. Its antigen is as yet unknown. The sample originates from a study of glioma-infiltrating T cells. Study-wide results and limits: Only very few CDR3 sequences appeared in both tissue and blood. Above-expected tissue-blood divergence occurred in all gliomas, most in low-grade ones.

CDR1 is SGHTA and CDR2 is FQGNSA in the germline V gene. The CDR3 has 15 residues. J was trimmed by 2 bases and V by 4 bases; bases with no gene match: 5. TCR alpha and beta CDR3 regions were amplified from RNA using iRepertoire nested multiplex PCR. TCRdb redid the calling of the multiplex PCR reads with MiXCR, one entry per CDR3 protein. The sample has 93,000 or so distinct CDR3 sequences; 25% to 35% are singletons. The clonotype was recovered from a human donor with low-grade glioma or glioblastoma, undergoing nonglioma brain surgery, or in good health (not recorded which). This sequence joins TRBV7-2 and TRBJ2-3, with 8 nucleotides matching TRBD1. Sequencing input: glioma tissue, nonneoplastic brain tissue, or PBMCs (not recorded which). The CDR3 loop reads CASSWGQVDTDTQYF. DNA of the CDR3: TGTGCCAGCAGCTGGGGACAGGTCGACACAGATACGCAGTATTTT.